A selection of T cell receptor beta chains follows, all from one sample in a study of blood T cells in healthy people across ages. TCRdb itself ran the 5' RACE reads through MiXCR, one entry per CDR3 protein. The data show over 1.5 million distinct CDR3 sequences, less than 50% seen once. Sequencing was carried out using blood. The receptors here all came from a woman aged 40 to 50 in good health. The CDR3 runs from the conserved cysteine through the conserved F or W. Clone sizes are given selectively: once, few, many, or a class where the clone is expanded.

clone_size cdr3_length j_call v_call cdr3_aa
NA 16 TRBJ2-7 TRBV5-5 CASSSQTSDRLYEQYF
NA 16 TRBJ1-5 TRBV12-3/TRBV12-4 CASSADWAGSNQPQHF
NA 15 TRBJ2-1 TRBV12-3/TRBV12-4 CASSWGGFSYNERFF
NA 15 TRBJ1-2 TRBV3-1 CASSPSLQGYYGYTF
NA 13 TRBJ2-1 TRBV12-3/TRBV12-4 CASSWTEQETQFF
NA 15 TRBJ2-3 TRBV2 CASSGGAGNTDTQYF
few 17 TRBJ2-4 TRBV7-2 CASSLPGQGAYGNIQYF
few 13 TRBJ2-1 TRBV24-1 CATSESIYNEQFF
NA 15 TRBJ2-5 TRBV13 CASSTRTGGLEQQYF
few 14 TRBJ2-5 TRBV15 CATSMGTGQETQYF
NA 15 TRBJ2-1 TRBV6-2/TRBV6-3 CASSKPGTGGGEQFF
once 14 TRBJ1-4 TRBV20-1 CSANSQQRGEKLFF
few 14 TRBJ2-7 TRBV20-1 CSASPRQSRGEQYF
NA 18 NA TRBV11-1 CASSLSRTGGTRSSIQYF
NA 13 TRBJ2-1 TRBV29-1 CSVIGQGASEQFF
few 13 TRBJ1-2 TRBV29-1 CSVSKLGGDGYTF
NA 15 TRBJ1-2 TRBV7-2 CASSLSSGGLYGYTF
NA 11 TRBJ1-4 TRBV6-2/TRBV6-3 CASGKNEKLFF
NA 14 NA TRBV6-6 CASSYWGTTETQYF
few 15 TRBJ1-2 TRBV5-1 CASSRAGPDNYGYTF
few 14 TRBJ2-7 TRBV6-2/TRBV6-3 CASSPQPNSYEQYF
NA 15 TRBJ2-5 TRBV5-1 CASSFTGGGEETQYF
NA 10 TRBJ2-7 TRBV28 CASRKYEQYF
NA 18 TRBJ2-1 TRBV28 CASSLPTSGGVRYNEQFF
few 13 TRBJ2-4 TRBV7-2 CASSLGRGNIQYF
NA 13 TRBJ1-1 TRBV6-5 CASSLLGRDAAFF
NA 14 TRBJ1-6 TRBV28 CASGRVVGISPLHF
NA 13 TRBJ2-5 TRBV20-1 CSASHRTQETQYF
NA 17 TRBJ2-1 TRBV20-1 CSARDLGTSSVNNEQFF
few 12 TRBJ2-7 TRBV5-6 CASSSRADEQYF
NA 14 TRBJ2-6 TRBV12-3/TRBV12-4 CASSLVTGVNVLTF
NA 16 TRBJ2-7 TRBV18 CASSLTQGAGSYEQYF
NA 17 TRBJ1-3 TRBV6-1 CASSGPGGWGSGNTIYF
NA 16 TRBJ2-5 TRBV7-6 CASSSRVGGYQETQYF
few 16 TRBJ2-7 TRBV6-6 CASSYWVQGGSYEQYF
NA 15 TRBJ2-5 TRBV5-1 CASSGALGLQETQYF
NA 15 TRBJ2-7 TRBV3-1 CASSQNSGRSYEQYF
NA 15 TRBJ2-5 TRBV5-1 CASSLGQGAGKTQYF
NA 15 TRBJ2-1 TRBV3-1 CASSQVHRGRGEQFF
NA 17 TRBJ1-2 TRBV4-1 CASSQDWDRGNGYGYTF
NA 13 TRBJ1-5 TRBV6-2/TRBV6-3 CASSDRQSQPQHF
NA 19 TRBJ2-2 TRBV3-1 CASSQDLGTSGGYAGELFF
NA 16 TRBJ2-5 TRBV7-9 CASSLVSAGVLETQYF
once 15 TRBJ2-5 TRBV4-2 CASGQFVGGGETQYF
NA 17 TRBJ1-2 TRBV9 CACSAGTGVPKLDGYTF
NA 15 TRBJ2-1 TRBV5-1 CASSTGEGGYNEQFF
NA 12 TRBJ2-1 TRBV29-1 CSVVQIYNEQFF